This T cell receptor beta chain stems from a study of technical replicates of blood from a few donors. This CDR3 is built from 16 residues. Germline trimming cut 0 bases from V and 5 bases from J; bases unmatched to any gene: 4. The germline V gene encodes CDR1 SGHRS and CDR2 YFSETQ. Some clones are missing from TCRdb's copy, which holds only in-frame ones; the method was immunoSEQ multiplex PCR. The profile covers about 80,000 clones, with 90% to 95% appearing a single time and about 0.39% taken by the ten largest. The rearrangement uses TRBV5-1 and TRBJ2-2; 10 positions agree with TRBD2. The sample was T cells isolated from PBMCs. The receptor comes from a human donor in good health. This CDR3 is CASSLAPSGSTGELFF. The CDR3 region has the DNA TGCGCCAGCAGCTTGGCCCCTAGCGGGAGTACCGGGGAGCTGTTTTTT.